The clone carrying this TCR beta chain was observed once. V shed 6 bases and J shed 5 bases, with 20 bases lying between them. Germline CDR1 reads LNHNV; CDR2 reads YYDKDF (reference sequence). The CDR3 sequence is 16 residues long. This record belongs to a study of blood T cell repertoires in COVID-19. In the study's own analysis: Quantification of nucleated cells was approximated via reference gene primer amplification. The assay was immunoSEQ multiplex PCR, and TCRdb's table has in-frame clones only and misses some. The V and J calls and clone size come from that table; D and trimming were worked out from the DNA. The data show hundreds of thousands of clones, approximately 90% seen once.

The source is a young woman with active or convalescent COVID-19. The sequenced sample consisted of peripheral blood. This chain connects TRBV15 to TRBJ1-5; D call uncertain. As DNA, the CDR3 is TGTGCCACCAGGTCGTCGGGAGAGGGAGGGCATCAGCCCCAGCATTTT. Protein: CATRSSGEGGHQPQHF.